This T cell receptor beta chain was retrieved from a study of CD8 T cells in Susac syndrome. Comments on this clonotype: What it recognizes is unknown.

Random-hexamer reverse transcription was applied to roughly 0.45 to 1 ug RNA. The authors amplified TCR beta CDR3 across 54 Vbeta and 13 Jbeta using immunoSEQ multiplex PCR. TCRdb independently ran MiXCR on the immunoSEQ multiplex PCR reads; one entry per CDR3 protein. In the table there are about 150,000 distinct CDR3 sequences, approximately 93% of which are singletons. The study, taken as a whole, reports: The study's TCR sequencing and HLA analysis covered a relatively small number of individuals, and the study acknowledged this.

Germline V CDR1 and CDR2: DFQATT, SNEGSKA (reference sequence). Deletions cut 4 bases from V and 1 base from J, with 10 bases between. This CDR3 spans 14 amino acids. Treatment-naive patients with stable or active relapsing-remitting disease were the multiple sclerosis controls. Negative magnetic isolation gave CD8+ and CD4+ cells; FACS enriched CD8+ TEMRA. This chain uses TRBV20-1 with TRBJ2-2, with no clear D. The receptor was isolated from a human donor with multiple sclerosis. Source material: CD8+ T cells from PBMCs. CDR3 loop: CSAMLPLNTGELFF. CDR3 nucleotide sequence: TGCAGTGCTATGCTTCCTCTGAACACCGGGGAGCTGTTTTTT.